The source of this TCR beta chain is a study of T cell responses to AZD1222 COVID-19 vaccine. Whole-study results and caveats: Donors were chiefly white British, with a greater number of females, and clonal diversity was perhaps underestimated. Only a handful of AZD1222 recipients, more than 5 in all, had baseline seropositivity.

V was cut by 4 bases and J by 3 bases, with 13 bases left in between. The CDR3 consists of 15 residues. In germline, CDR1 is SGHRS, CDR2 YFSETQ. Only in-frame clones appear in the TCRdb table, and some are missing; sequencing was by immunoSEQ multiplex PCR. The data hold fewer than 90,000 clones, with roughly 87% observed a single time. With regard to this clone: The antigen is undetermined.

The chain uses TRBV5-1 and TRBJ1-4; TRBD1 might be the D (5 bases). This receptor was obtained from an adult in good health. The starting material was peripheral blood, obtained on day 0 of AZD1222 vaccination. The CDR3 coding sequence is TGCGCCAGCAGCAGCCGTGGAGGGGCTAATGAAAAACTGTTTTTT. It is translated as CASSSRGGANEKLFF.